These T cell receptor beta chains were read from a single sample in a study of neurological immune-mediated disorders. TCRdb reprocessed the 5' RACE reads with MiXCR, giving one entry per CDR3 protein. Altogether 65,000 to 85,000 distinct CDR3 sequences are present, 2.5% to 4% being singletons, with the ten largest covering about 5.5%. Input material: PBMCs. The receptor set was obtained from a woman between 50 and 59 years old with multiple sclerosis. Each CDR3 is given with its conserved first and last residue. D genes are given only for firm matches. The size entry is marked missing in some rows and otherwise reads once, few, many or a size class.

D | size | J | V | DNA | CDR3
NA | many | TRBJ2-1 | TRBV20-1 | TGCAGTGCTAGATTGGCGTTCCGGGGGAGCTCCTACAATGAGCAGTTCTTC | CSARLAFRGSSYNEQFF
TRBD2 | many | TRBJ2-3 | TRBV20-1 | TGCAGTGCTCTTATAGCGGGAGATACGCAGTATTTT | CSALIAGDTQYF
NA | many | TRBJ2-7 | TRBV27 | TGTGCCAGCAGTTTATCGGGATACACCAGCTACGAGCAGTACTTC | CASSLSGYTSYEQYF
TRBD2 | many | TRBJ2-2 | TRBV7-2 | TGTGCCAGCAGAGCTAGCGGGAGCACCGGGGAGCTGTTTTTT | CASRASGSTGELFF
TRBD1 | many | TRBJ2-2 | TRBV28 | TGTGCCAGCAGGCCTTCCGCCGGACAGGCGAACACCGGGGAGCTGTTTTTT | CASRPSAGQANTGELFF
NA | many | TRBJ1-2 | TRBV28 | TGTGCCAGCAGTTCCCTTTGGCAACAGTCCAACTATGGCTACACCTTC | CASSSLWQQSNYGYTF
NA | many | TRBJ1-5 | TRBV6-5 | TGTGCCAGCAGGACCCAACCACGACAGCCCCAGCATTTT | CASRTQPRQPQHF
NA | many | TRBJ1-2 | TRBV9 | TGTGCCAGCAGCTATCGACACCCTAGCTATGGCTACACCTTC | CASSYRHPSYGYTF
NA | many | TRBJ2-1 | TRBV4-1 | TGCGCCAGCAGCCAAGATGAGTCGCGGAGAGAGCAGTTCTTC | CASSQDESRREQFF
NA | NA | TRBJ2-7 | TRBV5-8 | TGTGCCAGCAGCTTTCGTGAAACCTACGAGCAGTACTTC | CASSFRETYEQYF
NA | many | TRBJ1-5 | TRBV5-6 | TGTGCCAGCAGCTTGTACGGGTTCAATCAGCCCCAGCATTTT | CASSLYGFNQPQHF
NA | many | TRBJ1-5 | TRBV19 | TGTGCCAGTAGTATCCGGGACCACAATCAGCCCCAGCATTTT | CASSIRDHNQPQHF
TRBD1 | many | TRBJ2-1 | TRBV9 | TGTGCCAGCAGCGTGGCACAGGGGACCTACAATGAGCAGTTCTTC | CASSVAQGTYNEQFF
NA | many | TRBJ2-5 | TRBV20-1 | TGCAGCACAGAGTACCAAGAGACCCAGTACTTC | CSTEYQETQYF
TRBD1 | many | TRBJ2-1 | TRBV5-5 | TGTGCCAGCAGCTTACAGGGGTACAATGAGCAGTTCTTC | CASSLQGYNEQFF
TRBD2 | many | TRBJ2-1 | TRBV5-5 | TGTGCCAGCAGCGGGTTAGCGGGAGACAATGAGCAGTTCTTC | CASSGLAGDNEQFF